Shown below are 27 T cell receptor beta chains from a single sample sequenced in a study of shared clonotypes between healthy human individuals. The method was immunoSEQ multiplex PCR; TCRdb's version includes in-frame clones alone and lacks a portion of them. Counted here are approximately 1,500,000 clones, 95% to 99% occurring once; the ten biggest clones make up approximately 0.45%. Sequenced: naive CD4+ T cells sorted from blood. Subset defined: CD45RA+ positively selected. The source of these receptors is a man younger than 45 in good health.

In DNA, the CDR3 is TGCGCCAGCAGTGAGTCAGGAGGAAGTCGGCAAGAGACCCAGTACTTC. Its translation is CASSESGGSRQETQYF. The V call is TRBV10-1, the J call TRBJ2-5; perhaps TRBD2 as D (5 bases). The CDR3 contains 16 residues. Deletions cut 0 bases from V and 2 bases from J, with 13 bases between. Germline assignment: CDR1 WNHNN and CDR2 SYGVQD (reference sequence).

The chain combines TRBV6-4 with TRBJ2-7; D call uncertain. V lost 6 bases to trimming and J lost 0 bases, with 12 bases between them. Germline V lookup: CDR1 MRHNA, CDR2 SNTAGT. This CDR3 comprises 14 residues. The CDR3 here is CASRGLGTSYEQYF. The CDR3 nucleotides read TGTGCCAGCAGGGGGTTGGGCACCTCCTACGAGCAGTACTTC.

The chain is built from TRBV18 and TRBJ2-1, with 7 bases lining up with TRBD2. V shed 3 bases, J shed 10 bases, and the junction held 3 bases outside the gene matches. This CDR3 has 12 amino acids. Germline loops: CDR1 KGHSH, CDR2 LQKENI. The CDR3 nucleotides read TGTGCCAGCTCACCGCGGGAGTGGGAGCAGTTCTTC. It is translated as CASSPREWEQFF.

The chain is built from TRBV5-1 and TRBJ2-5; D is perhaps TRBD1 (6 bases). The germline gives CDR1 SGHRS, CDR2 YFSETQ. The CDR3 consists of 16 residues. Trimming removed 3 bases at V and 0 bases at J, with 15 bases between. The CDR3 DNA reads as TGCGCCAGCAGCTCCCGACCCGGGACATACCAAGAGACCCAGTACTTC. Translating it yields CASSSRPGTYQETQYF.

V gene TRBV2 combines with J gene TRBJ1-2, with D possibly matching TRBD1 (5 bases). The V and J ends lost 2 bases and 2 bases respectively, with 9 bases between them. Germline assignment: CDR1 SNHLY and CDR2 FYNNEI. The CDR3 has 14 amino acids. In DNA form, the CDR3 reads TGTGCCAGCAGTGAACAGGGCCCGAACTATGGCTACACCTTC. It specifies CASSEQGPNYGYTF.

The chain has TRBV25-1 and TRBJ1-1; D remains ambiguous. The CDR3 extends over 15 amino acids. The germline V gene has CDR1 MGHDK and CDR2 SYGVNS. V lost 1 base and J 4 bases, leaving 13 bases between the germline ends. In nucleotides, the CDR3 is TGTGCCAGCAGTGAATGTGCAGGTTTCGGCACTGAAGCTTTCTTT. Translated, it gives CASSECAGFGTEAFF.

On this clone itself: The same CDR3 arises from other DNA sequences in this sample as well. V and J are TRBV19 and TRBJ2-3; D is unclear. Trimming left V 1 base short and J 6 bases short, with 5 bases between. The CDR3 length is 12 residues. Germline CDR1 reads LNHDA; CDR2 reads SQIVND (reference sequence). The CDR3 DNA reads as TGTGCCAGTAGTATAGGAACCGATACGCAGTATTTT. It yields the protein CASSIGTDTQYF.

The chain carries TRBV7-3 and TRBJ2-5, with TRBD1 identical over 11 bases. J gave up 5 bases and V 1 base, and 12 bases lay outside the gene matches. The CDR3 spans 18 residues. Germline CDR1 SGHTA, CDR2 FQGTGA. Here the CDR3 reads CASSLNGRGTGGSETQYF. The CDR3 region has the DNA TGTGCCAGCAGCTTAAACGGTCGGGGGACAGGGGGATCCGAGACCCAGTACTTC. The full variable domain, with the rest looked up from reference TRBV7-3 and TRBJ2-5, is GAGVSQTPSNKVTEKGKYVELRCDPISGHTALYWYRQSLGQGPEFLIYFQGTGAADDSGLPNDRFFAVRPEGSVSTLKIQRTERGDSAVYLCASSLNGRGTGGSETQYFGPGTRLLVL.

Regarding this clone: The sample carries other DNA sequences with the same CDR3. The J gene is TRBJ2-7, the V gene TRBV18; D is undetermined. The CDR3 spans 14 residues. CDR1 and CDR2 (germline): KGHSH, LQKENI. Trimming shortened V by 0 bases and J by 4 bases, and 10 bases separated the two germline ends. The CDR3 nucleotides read TGTGCCAGCTCACCACCCCTAGGGATATACGAGCAGTACTTC. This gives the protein CASSPPLGIYEQYF. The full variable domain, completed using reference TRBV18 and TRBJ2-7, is NAGVMQNPRHLVRRRGQEARLRCSPMKGHSHVYWYRQLPEEGLKFMVYLQKENIIDESGMPKERFSAEFPKEGPSILRIQQVVRGDSAAYFCASSPPLGIYEQYFGPGTRLTVT.

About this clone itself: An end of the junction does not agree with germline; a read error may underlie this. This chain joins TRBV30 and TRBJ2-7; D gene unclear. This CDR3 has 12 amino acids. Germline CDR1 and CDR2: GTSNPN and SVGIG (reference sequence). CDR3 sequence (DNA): TGTGCCTGGAGCAACCAGATATACGAGCTGTACTTC. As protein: CAWSNQIYELYF.

Here the CDR3 DNA reads TGTGCCAGCAGTTACTCGGACAGGGAGGGCTATGGCTACACCTTC. It translates to CASSYSDREGYGYTF. The chain links TRBV28 to TRBJ1-2, with TRBD1 identical over 8 bases. The trim removed 4 bases at V and 4 bases at J, leaving 8 bases unmatched. This CDR3 spans 15 amino acids. The germline CDR1 and CDR2 sequences are MDHEN and SYDVKM.

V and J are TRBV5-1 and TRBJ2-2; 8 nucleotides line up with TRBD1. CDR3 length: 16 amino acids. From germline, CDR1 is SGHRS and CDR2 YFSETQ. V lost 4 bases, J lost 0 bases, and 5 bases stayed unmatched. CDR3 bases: TGCGCCAGCAGCCTCTTGACAGGGGCGAACACCGGGGAGCTGTTTTTT. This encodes CASSLLTGANTGELFF.

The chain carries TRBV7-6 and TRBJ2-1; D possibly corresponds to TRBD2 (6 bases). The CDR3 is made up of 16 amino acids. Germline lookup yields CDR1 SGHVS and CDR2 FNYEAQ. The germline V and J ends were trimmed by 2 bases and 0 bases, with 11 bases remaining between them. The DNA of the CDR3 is TGTGCCAGCAGCTTATCTGCGGGGAGCTCCTACAATGAGCAGTTCTTC. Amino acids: CASSLSAGSSYNEQFF.

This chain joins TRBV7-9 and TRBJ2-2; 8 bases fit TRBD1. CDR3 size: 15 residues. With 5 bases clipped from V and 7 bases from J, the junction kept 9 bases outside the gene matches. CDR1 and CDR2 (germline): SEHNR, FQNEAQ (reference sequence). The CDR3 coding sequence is TGTGCCAGCAGCCAGTGGCAGGGGGCATACGGGGAGCTGTTTTTT. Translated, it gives CASSQWQGAYGELFF. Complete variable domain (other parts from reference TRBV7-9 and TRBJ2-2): DTGVSQNPRHKITKRGQNVTFRCDPISEHNRLYWYRQTLGQGPEFLTYFQNEAQLEKSRLLSDRFSAERPKGSFSTLEIQRTEQGDSAMYLCASSQWQGAYGELFFGEGSRLTVL.

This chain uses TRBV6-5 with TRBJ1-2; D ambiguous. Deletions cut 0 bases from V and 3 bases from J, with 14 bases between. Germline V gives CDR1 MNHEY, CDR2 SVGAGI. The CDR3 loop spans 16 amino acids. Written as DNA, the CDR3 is TGTGCCAGCAGTTACTCGATCCGGGGATCCGACTATGGCTACACCTTC. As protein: CASSYSIRGSDYGYTF.

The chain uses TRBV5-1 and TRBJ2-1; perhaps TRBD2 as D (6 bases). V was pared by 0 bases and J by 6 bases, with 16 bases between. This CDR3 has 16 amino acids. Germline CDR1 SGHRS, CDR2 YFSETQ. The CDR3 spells CASSLASQAGINEQFF. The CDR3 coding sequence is TGCGCCAGCAGCTTGGCCTCTCAGGCGGGGATCAATGAGCAGTTCTTC.

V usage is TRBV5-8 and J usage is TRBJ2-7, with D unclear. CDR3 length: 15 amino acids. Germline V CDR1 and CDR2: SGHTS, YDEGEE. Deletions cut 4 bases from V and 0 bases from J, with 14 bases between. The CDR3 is CASSPTGRISYEQYF. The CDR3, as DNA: TGTGCCAGCAGCCCGACGGGTCGGATCTCCTACGAGCAGTACTTC.

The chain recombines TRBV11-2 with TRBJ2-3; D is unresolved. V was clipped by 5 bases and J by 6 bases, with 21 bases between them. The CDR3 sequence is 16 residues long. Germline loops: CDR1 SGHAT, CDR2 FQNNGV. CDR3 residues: CASSLGPKTVSDTQYF. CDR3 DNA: TGTGCCAGCAGCCTCGGTCCTAAGACTGTATCGGATACGCAGTATTTT.

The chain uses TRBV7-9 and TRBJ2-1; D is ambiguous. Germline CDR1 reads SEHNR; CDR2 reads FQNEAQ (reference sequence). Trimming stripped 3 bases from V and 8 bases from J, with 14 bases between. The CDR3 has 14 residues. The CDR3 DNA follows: TGTGCCAGCAGCTTCGAAAGCGCTAGTCATGAGCAGTTCTTC. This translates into CASSFESASHEQFF.

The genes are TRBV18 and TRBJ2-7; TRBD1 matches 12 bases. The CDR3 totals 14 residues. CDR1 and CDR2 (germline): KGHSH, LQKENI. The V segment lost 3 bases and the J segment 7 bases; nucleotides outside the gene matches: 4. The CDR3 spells CASSPGQGASEQYF. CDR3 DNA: TGTGCCAGCTCACCGGGACAGGGGGCGAGTGAGCAGTACTTC.

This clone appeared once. The DNA of the CDR3 is TGTGCCAGCAGCTTAGCGTGTGGGACAGCCGCCTATAACCACTATGGCTACACCTTC. Translation: CASSLACGTAAYNHYGYTF. The genes are TRBV7-6 and TRBJ1-2; 7 bases are shared with TRBD1. This CDR3 spans 19 amino acids. Germline trimming cut 0 bases from V and 3 bases from J; bases unmatched to any gene: 16. Germline values: CDR1 SGHVS, CDR2 FNYEAQ. Variable domain in full (rest from reference TRBV7-6 and TRBJ1-2): GAGVSQSPRYKVTKRGQDVALRCDPISGHVSLYWYRQALGQGPEFLTYFNYEAQQDKSGLPNDRFSAERPEGSISTLTIQRTEQRDSAMYRCASSLACGTAAYNHYGYTFGSGTRLTVV.

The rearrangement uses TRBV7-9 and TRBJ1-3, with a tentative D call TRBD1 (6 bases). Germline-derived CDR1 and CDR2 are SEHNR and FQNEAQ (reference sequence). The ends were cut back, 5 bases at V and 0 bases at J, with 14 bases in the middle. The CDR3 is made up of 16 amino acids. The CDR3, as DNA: TGTGCCAGCAGCCCCAGATCACAGGGCTCTGGAAACACCATATATTTT. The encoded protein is CASSPRSQGSGNTIYF.

The CDR3 sequence is CASRNPQGMNTEAFF. The CDR3 DNA is TGTGCCAGCAGGAACCCACAGGGGATGAACACTGAAGCTTTCTTT. The gene calls are TRBV28 and TRBJ1-1; the match to TRBD1 covers 7 bases. CDR3 length: 15 amino acids. With V trimmed by 6 bases and J by 0 bases, 7 bases remained unmatched. Per germline, CDR1 MDHEN and CDR2 SYDVKM.

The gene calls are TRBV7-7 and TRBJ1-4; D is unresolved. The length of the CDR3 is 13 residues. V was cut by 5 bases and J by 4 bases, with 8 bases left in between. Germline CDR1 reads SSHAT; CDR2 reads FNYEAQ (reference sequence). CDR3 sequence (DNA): TGTGCCAGCAGCCCCGGTTTTAATGAAAAACTGTTTTTT. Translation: CASSPGFNEKLFF.

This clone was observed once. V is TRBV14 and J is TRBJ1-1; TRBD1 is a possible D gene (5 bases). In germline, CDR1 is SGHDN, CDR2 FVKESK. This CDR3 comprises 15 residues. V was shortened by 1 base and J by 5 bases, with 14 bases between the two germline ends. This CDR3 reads CASSQVGGSRTEAFF. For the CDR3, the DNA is TGTGCCAGCAGCCAAGTGGGGGGGTCTAGGACTGAAGCTTTCTTT.

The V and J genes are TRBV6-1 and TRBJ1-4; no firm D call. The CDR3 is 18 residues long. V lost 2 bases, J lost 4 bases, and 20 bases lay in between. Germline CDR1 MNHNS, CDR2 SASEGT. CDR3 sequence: CASSETSGLSTLNEKLFF. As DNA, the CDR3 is TGTGCCAGCAGTGAAACATCCGGACTCTCGACCCTTAATGAAAAACTGTTTTTT.

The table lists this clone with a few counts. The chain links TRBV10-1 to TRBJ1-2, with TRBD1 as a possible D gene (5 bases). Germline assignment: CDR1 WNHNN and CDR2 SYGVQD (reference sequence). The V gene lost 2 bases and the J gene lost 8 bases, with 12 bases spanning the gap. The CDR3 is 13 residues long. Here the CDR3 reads CASSEVSGRGYTF. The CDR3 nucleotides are TGCGCCAGCAGTGAGGTTTCAGGGAGAGGCTACACCTTC.